This T cell receptor (beta chain) was profiled in a study of blood T cell repertoires in COVID-19. The overall study: The analysed material was cDNA or gDNA that came from T cells, B-cell-depleted T cells, or PBMCs.

The CDR3 has 15 amino acids. With 2 bases clipped from V and 7 bases from J, the junction kept 6 bases outside the gene matches. CDR1 is KGHDR and CDR2 is SFDVKD in the germline V gene. Authors' data handling: How many nucleated cells were present was estimated from reference gene primer amplification. Sequencing used immunoSEQ multiplex PCR; TCRdb keeps in-frame clones, though not all of them. The V and J calls and the clone size are those of that table, but D and trimming were determined from the DNA. The sample includes roughly 330,000 clones, more than 75% of them seen just once. This clone showed up just a few times. The study recruited people aged 18 to 89 years across approximately 23 US areas. In Cohort 3, a recovered donor had either two negative PCRs, clearance, or symptom resolution.

This TCR came from a woman aged 25 to 39 who had recovered from COVID-19. The source material was PBMCs or T cells enriched from blood (not recorded which). The rearrangement uses TRBV24-1 and TRBJ1-2, with TRBD1 identical over 10 bases. In DNA form, the CDR3 reads TGTGCCACCAGTGATTGGGGACAGGGGAGAAGTGGCTACACCTTC. It codes for CATSDWGQGRSGYTF.